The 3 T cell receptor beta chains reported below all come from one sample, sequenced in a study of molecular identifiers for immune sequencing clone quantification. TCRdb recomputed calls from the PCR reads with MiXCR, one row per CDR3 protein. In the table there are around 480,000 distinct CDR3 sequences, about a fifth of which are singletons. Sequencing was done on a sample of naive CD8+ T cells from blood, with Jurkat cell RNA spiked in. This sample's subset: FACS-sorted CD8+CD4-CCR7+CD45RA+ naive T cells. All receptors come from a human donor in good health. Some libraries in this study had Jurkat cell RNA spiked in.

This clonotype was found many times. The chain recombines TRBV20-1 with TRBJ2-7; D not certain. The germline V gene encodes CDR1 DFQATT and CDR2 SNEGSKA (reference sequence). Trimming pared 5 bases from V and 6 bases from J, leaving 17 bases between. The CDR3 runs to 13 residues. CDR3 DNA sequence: TGCAGTGCTTGTGGGCAGTCGAAGCCCGAGCAGTACTTC. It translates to CSACGQSKPEQYF.

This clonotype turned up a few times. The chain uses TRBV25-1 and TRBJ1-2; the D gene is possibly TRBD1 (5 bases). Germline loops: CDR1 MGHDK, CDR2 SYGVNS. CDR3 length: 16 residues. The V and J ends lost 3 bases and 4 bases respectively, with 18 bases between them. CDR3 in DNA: TGTGCCAGCAGTGATTGGACGAAGGAAAGGGGCTATGGCTACACCTTC. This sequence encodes CASSDWTKERGYGYTF.

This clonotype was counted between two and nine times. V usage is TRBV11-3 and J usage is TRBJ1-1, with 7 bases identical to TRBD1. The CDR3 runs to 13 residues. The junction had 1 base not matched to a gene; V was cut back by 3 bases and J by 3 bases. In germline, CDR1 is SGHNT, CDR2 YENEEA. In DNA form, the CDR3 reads TGTGCCAGCAGCTTGAGGGGGCACACTGAAGCTTTCTTT. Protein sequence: CASSLRGHTEAFF.